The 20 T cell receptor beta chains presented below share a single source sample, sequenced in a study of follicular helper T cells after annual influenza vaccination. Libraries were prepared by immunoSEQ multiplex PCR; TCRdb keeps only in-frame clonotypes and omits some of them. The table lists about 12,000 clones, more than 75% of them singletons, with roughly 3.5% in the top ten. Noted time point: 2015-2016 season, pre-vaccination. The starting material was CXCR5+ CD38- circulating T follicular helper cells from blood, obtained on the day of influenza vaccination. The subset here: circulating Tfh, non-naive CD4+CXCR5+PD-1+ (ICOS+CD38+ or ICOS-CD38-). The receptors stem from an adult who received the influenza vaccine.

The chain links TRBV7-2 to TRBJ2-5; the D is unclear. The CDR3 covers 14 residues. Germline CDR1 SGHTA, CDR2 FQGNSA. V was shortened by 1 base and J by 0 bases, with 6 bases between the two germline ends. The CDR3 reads CASSLVVHQETQYF. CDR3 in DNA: TGTGCCAGCAGCTTAGTTGTGCACCAAGAGACCCAGTACTTC.

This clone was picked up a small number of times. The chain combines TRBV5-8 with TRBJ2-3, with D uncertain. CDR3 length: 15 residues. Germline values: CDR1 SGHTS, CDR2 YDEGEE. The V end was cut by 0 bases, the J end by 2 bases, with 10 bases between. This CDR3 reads CASSLALTDTDTQYF. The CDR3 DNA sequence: TGTGCCAGCAGCTTGGCCCTGACGGACACAGATACGCAGTATTTT.

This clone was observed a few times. CDR3 sequence reads: CASSGGGNSPLHF. The CDR3 DNA is TGTGCCAGCAGCGGGGGGGGCAATTCACCCCTCCACTTT. This chain connects TRBV11-2 to TRBJ1-6, with D maybe TRBD1 (6 bases). Germline lookup yields CDR1 SGHAT and CDR2 FQNNGV. CDR3 length: 13 residues. Trimming cost V 5 bases and J 7 bases, with 9 bases left between them.

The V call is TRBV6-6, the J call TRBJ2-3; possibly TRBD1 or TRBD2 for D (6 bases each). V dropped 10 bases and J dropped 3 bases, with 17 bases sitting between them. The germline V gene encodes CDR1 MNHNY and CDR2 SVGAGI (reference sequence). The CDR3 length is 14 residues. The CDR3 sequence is CATMGAGRTDTQYF. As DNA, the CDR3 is TGTGCCACCATGGGGGCGGGGCGGACAGATACGCAGTATTTT.

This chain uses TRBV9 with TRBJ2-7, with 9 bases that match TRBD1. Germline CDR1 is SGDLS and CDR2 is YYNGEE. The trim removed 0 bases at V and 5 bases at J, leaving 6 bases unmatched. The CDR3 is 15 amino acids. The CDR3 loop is CASSVGGQGGNEQYF. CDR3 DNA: TGTGCCAGCAGCGTAGGGGGACAGGGTGGGAACGAGCAGTACTTC.

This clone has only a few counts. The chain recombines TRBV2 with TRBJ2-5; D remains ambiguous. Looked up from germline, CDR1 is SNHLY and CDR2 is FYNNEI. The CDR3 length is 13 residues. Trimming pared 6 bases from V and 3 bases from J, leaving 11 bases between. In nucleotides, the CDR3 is TGTGCCAGCAGGGGGTATTTCGAAGAGACCCAGTACTTC. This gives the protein CASRGYFEETQYF.

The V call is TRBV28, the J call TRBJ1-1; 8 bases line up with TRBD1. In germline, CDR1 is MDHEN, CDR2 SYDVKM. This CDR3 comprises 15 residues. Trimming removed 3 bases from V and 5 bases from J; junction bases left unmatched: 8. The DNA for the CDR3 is TGTGCCAGCAGTTTCCTGCAGGGGGCAGGAACTGAAGCTTTCTTT. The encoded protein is CASSFLQGAGTEAFF.

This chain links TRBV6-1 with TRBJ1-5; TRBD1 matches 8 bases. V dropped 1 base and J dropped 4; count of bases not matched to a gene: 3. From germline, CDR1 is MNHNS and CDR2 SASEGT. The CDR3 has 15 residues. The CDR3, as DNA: TGTGCCAGCAGTGAAGGGGGACAGGCTAATCAGCCCCAGCATTTT. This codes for CASSEGGQANQPQHF.

The CDR3 protein is CASSSQGGTDTQYF. Written as DNA, the CDR3 is TGTGCCAGCAGTTCTCAGGGGGGGACAGATACGCAGTATTTT. This chain connects TRBV27 to TRBJ2-3, with D perhaps given as TRBD1 or TRBD2 (7 bases each). CDR1 is MNHEY and CDR2 is SMNVEV in the germline V gene (reference sequence). This CDR3 has 14 residues. Trimming took 4 bases from V and 3 from J, leaving 11 bases between them.

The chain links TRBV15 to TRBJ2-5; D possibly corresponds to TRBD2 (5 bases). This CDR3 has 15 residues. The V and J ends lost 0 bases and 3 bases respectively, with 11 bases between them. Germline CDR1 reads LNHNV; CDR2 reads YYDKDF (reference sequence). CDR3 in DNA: TGTGCCACCAGCAGAGATGTGTCCGGGGAAGAGACCCAGTACTTC. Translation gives CATSRDVSGEETQYF.

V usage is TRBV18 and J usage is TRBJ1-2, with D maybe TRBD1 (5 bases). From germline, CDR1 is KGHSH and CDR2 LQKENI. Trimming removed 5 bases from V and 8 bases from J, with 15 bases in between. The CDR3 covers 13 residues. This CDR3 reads CASSEDTQAGYTF. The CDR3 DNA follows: TGTGCCAGCTCAGAGGACACCCAGGCGGGCTACACCTTC.

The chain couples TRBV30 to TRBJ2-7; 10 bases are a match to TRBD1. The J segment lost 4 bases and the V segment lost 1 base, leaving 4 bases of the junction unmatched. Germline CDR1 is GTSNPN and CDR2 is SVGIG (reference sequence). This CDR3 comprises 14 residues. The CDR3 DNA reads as TGTGCCTGGAGTGGGGGACAGGGGTGGTACGAGCAGTACTTC. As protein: CAWSGGQGWYEQYF.

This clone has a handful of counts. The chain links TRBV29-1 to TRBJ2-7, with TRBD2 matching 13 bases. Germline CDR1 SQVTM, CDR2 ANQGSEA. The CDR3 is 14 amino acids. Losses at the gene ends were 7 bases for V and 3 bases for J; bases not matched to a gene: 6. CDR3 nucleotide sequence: TGCAGCGCCACGACTAGCGGGGGGAACTACGAGCAGTACTTC. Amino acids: CSATTSGGNYEQYF.

CDR3 in DNA: TGTGCCAGCAGCAGAACCGGGGGGGTCGATACCTACGAGCAGTACTTC. It is translated as CASSRTGGVDTYEQYF. The chain joins TRBV9 to TRBJ2-7; TRBD2 agrees at 8 bases. With V trimmed by 4 bases and J by 2 bases, 11 bases remained unmatched. In germline, CDR1 is SGDLS, CDR2 YYNGEE. CDR3 size: 16 residues.

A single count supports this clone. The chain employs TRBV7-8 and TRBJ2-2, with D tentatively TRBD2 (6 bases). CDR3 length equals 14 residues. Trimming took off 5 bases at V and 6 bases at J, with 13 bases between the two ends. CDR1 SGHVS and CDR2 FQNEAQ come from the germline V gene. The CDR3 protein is CASSQTRAPGELFF. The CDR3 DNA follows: TGTGCCAGCAGCCAGACTAGAGCGCCCGGGGAGCTGTTTTTT.

Written as DNA, the CDR3 is TGTGCCAGTTTTCCCGGACAGGTTTGGTCTGAAGCTTTCTTT. It encodes CASFPGQVWSEAFF. The chain is built from TRBV18 and TRBJ1-1; 7 nucleotides align to TRBD1. This CDR3 comprises 14 residues. Germline loops: CDR1 KGHSH, CDR2 LQKENI. V shed 9 bases, J shed 6 bases, and the junction held 13 bases outside the gene matches.

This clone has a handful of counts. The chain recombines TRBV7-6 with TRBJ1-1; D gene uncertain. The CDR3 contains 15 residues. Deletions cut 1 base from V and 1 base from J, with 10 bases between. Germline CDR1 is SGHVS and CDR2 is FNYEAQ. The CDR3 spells CASSLDSSPNTEAFF. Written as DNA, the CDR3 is TGTGCCAGCAGCTTAGACAGCTCCCCGAACACTGAAGCTTTCTTT.

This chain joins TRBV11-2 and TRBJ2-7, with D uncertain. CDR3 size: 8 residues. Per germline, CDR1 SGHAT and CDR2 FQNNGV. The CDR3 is CCEDGQYF. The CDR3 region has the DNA TGTTGCGAGGACGGGCAGTACTTC.

This CDR3 is CASRGTSEADSDTQYF. CDR3 nucleotide sequence: TGTGCCAGCAGGGGTACTAGCGAGGCAGATTCAGATACGCAGTATTTT. The V and J genes are TRBV2 and TRBJ2-3; 7 positions agree with TRBD2. The ends lost 6 bases at V and 4 bases at J; junction bases unmatched: 13. The germline V gene encodes CDR1 SNHLY and CDR2 FYNNEI. This CDR3 spans 16 amino acids.

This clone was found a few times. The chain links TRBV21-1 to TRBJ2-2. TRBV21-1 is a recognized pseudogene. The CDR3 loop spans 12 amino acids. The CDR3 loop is CARGTNTGELFF. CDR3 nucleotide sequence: TGTGCCAGGGGTACGAACACCGGGGAGCTGTTTTTT.